This record covers a single T cell receptor (beta chain). Its antigen is unidentified. These data belong to a study of T cells after yellow fever vaccination. General study findings and limits: Abundant clonotypes (contaminants from the bulk population) could be present in FACS-sorted repertoires. Clonotypes shared by both compartments, CD4 and CD8, made up a small share. Clones that expanded after primary vaccination mostly reappeared after the booster (roughly 96% CD4, approximately 89% CD8).

The CDR3 is made up of 15 amino acids. CDR1 and CDR2 from the germline V gene are LNHDA and SQIVND (reference sequence). V was pared by 8 bases and J by 4 bases, with 13 bases of the junction left unmatched. In making TCR cDNA, 5'RACE template switching added a universal primer site and UMIs to it. TCRdb independently ran MiXCR on the 5' RACE reads; one entry per CDR3 protein. The data contain some 340,000 distinct CDR3 sequences, roughly 4.3% of them singletons. The rearrangement uses TRBV19 and TRBJ1-1; 7 bases align to TRBD1. The input for sequencing was PBMCs, taken 5 days after the yellow fever booster vaccination. This clonotype was sampled from a man between 18 and 29 years old who received the YFV17D yellow fever vaccine. The CDR3 reads CASQDREAGSTEAFF. As DNA, the CDR3 is TGTGCCAGTCAAGACAGGGAGGCGGGTAGCACTGAAGCTTTCTTT.